The 31 T cell receptor beta chains below come from one sample, sequenced in a study of T cells in Graves' hyperthyroidism and ophthalmopathy. Regions amplified from RNA transcripts were the TCR beta CDR3 regions. HTBI primers were the set used in a first-round RT-PCR of the TCR CDR3. TCRdb redid the calling of the multiplex PCR reads with MiXCR, one entry per CDR3 protein. The sample lists a few hundred thousand distinct CDR3 sequences, around 15% seen once, with 5.3% in the top ten. The sequenced sample was blood. The source is a woman aged 18-35 years with Graves' hyperthyroidism.

This clonotype was counted many times. This rearrangement joins TRBV6-2 or TRBV6-3 to TRBJ2-5; TRBD2 aligns across 7 bases. This CDR3 has 16 residues. The V segment lost 0 bases and the J segment 3 bases; nucleotides outside the gene matches: 7. The V gene's germline CDR1 is MNHEY and CDR2 SVGEGT. In DNA, the CDR3 is TGTGCCAGCAGTTACTCCCAGCGGGATTCGAAAGAGACCCAGTACTTC. Translating it yields CASSYSQRDSKETQYF.

This clonotype was seen a handful of times. This rearrangement joins TRBV5-5 to TRBJ1-2; D is possibly TRBD1 (6 bases). The V end lost 4 bases, the J end lost 1 base, and 11 bases lay between the germline ends. Germline V gene sequence: CDR1 SGHKS, CDR2 YYEKEE (reference sequence). This CDR3 is 14 amino acids long. The CDR3 protein is CASSARDNNYGYTF. For the CDR3, the DNA is TGTGCCAGCAGCGCCCGGGACAATAACTATGGCTACACCTTC. Full variable domain (remainder filled in from reference TRBV5-5 and TRBJ1-2): DAGVTQSPTHLIKTRGQQVTLRCSPISGHKSVSWYQQVLGQGPQFIFQYYEKEERGRGNFPDRFSARQFPNYSSELNVNALLLGDSALYLCASSARDNNYGYTFGSGTRLTVV.

The CDR3 reads CSAKAGPNTGELFF. The DNA of the CDR3 is TGCAGTGCTAAAGCGGGACCCAACACCGGGGAGCTGTTTTTT. The V and J genes are TRBV20-1 and TRBJ2-2; 7 nucleotides line up with TRBD2. Germline assignment: CDR1 DFQATT and CDR2 SNEGSKA (reference sequence). The CDR3 extends over 14 amino acids. The V segment lost 4 bases and the J segment 2 bases; nucleotides outside the gene matches: 4.

Ten or more counts support this clonotype. This chain uses TRBV6-1 with TRBJ2-7; D is ambiguous. The V and J ends lost 5 bases and 6 bases respectively, with 20 bases between them. Germline V gene lookup returns CDR1 MNHNS and CDR2 SASEGT. The CDR3 contains 15 residues. In nucleotides, the CDR3 is TGTGCCAGCAGTCCCCGCTGGGGTCAGTCTGGCGAGCAGTACTTC. Translating it yields CASSPRWGQSGEQYF.

In this sample, this clonotype turned up many times. This chain connects TRBV5-1 to TRBJ2-1, with TRBD1 matching 9 bases. The CDR3 covers 16 residues. V gave up 4 bases and J gave up 0 bases; unmatched junction bases: 5. In germline, CDR1 is SGHRS, CDR2 YFSETQ. In DNA form, the CDR3 reads TGCGCCAGCAGCATGGGACAGGGCAGCTCCTACAATGAGCAGTTCTTC. Translating it yields CASSMGQGSSYNEQFF.

This clonotype was counted many times. At one boundary the junction diverges from the germline segment, which might be a read error. The V and J genes are TRBV6-1 and TRBJ1-5, with D tentatively TRBD1 (6 bases). The CDR3 loop spans 16 amino acids. Germline V lookup: CDR1 MNHNS, CDR2 SASEGT. The CDR3 region is CASSEQPGGSNQLQHF. The CDR3 DNA follows: TGTGCCAGCAGTGAACAGCCGGGGGGCAGCAATCAGCTCCAGCATTTT.

This clonotype was recorded many times. This rearrangement joins TRBV28 to TRBJ1-5; 7 bases fit TRBD1. Trimming removed 5 bases from V and 0 bases from J; junction bases left unmatched: 7. CDR1 MDHEN and CDR2 SYDVKM come from the germline V gene. The CDR3 covers 16 residues. The CDR3 spells CASSLTGTVSNQPQHF. DNA of the CDR3: TGTGCCAGCAGTCTCACCGGGACAGTTAGCAATCAGCCCCAGCATTTT.

In its sample, this clonotype was seen many times. This rearrangement joins TRBV18 to TRBJ2-7; 15 bases are shared with TRBD2. The CDR3 covers 16 residues. V shed 0 bases, J shed 5 bases, and the junction held 2 bases outside the gene matches. The germline gives CDR1 KGHSH, CDR2 LQKENI. Here the CDR3 reads CASSPPGLAGGHEQYF. In nucleotides, the CDR3 is TGTGCCAGCTCACCACCGGGACTAGCGGGAGGCCACGAGCAGTACTTC.

This clonotype came up many times. In DNA form, the CDR3 reads TGCAGTGCTGCCAGATCCGACAGCAATCAGCCCCAGCATTTT. This codes for CSAARSDSNQPQHF. The chain carries TRBV20-1 and TRBJ1-5; D is ambiguous. This CDR3 spans 14 amino acids. Germline CDR1 and CDR2: DFQATT and SNEGSKA (reference sequence). V was cut by 5 bases and J by 1 base, with 12 bases left in between.

This clonotype was observed many times. The rearrangement uses TRBV4-1 and TRBJ2-3; 7 nucleotides agree with TRBD2. The V and J ends lost 7 bases and 2 bases, in that order; junction bases with no gene match: 3. CDR3 length: 13 amino acids. Germline V lookup: CDR1 MGHRA, CDR2 YSYEKL. The CDR3 here is CASTSGYTDTQYF. As DNA, the CDR3 is TGCGCCAGCACTAGCGGCTACACAGATACGCAGTATTTT.

This clonotype showed up many times. The rearrangement joins TRBV12-3 or TRBV12-4 to TRBJ2-1; no definite D call. V was clipped by 6 bases and J by 6 bases, with 15 bases between them. The CDR3 spans 14 residues. The CDR3 spells CASSPYIPSNEQFF. Written as DNA, the CDR3 is TGTGCCAGCAGCCCCTACATACCTTCCAATGAGCAGTTCTTC.

This clonotype appeared a few times. The gene calls are TRBV6-1 and TRBJ2-1; 7 nucleotides match TRBD2. Trimming removed 7 bases from V and 4 bases from J; junction bases left unmatched: 13. This CDR3 spans 16 amino acids. The germline V gene encodes CDR1 MNHNS and CDR2 SASEGT. This CDR3 is CASTPMRGGWYNEQFF. The CDR3 DNA reads TGTGCCAGCACCCCAATGAGGGGAGGGTGGTACAATGAGCAGTTCTTC.

Ten or more counts support this clonotype. The genes are TRBV6-1 and TRBJ2-7; D may be TRBD1 or TRBD2 (6 bases each). Germline V gene lookup returns CDR1 MNHNS and CDR2 SASEGT. V was cut by 5 bases and J by 3 bases, with 17 bases left in between. The CDR3 length is 15 residues. The CDR3 loop reads CASSSVHEGGYEQYF. CDR3 in DNA: TGTGCCAGCAGTTCTGTCCATGAGGGGGGCTACGAGCAGTACTTC.

This clonotype was picked up many times. The V gene is TRBV20-1, the J gene TRBJ1-1; 7 bases line up with TRBD1. Unmatched junction bases numbered 6, after V lost 5 bases and J lost 3 bases. Looked up from germline, CDR1 is DFQATT and CDR2 is SNEGSKA (reference sequence). There are 13 residues in the CDR3. The chain's CDR3 is CSAPPQGYTEAFF. CDR3 nucleotides: TGCAGTGCTCCTCCACAGGGGTACACTGAAGCTTTCTTT.

This clonotype was found a few times. The J gene is TRBJ1-5, the V gene TRBV28, with D maybe TRBD1 (6 bases). CDR1 MDHEN and CDR2 SYDVKM come from the germline V gene. Trimming took off 2 bases at V and 2 bases at J, with 16 bases between the two ends. The CDR3 runs 17 residues. This chain's CDR3 is CASSLGGRADGNQPQHF. As DNA, the CDR3 is TGTGCCAGCAGTTTAGGGGGGCGCGCAGATGGCAATCAGCCCCAGCATTTT.

This clonotype has only a few counts. The J gene is TRBJ2-3, the V gene TRBV27, with TRBD2 matching over 10 bases. The trim removed 1 base at V and 7 bases at J, leaving 5 bases unmatched. Germline V gene lookup returns CDR1 MNHEY and CDR2 SMNVEV (reference sequence). The CDR3 spans 15 residues. The CDR3 region is CASSLFSGRSYTQYF. The CDR3 DNA reads TGTGCCAGCAGTTTATTTAGCGGGAGGTCATATACGCAGTATTTT.

This clonotype was seen repeatedly, ten times or more. CDR3 nucleotide sequence: TGTGCCAGCAGTTTATGGGGGGAAAATCAGCCCCAGCATTTT. It yields the protein CASSLWGENQPQHF. This chain joins TRBV28 and TRBJ1-5, with D possibly being TRBD1 (5 bases). The V and J ends lost 0 bases and 4 bases respectively, with 7 bases between them. The germline CDR1 and CDR2 sequences are MDHEN and SYDVKM. The CDR3 covers 14 residues.

This clonotype has ten or more counts. The rearrangement joins TRBV7-2 to TRBJ2-5; 9 nucleotides match TRBD1. Trimming took 3 bases from V and 9 from J; bases not matched to a gene: 8. The germline gives CDR1 SGHTA, CDR2 FQGNSA. The CDR3 runs 14 residues. The DNA of the CDR3 is TGTGCCAGCAGCTTCCCAGGACAGGGGTGGGCCCAGTACTTC. Its translation: CASSFPGQGWAQYF.

This clonotype occurred many times. V usage is TRBV27 and J usage is TRBJ2-7, with 10 bases matching TRBD2. With V trimmed by 10 bases and J by 7 bases, 19 bases remained unmatched. Germline lookup yields CDR1 MNHEY and CDR2 SMNVEV (reference sequence). The CDR3 length is 16 residues. The CDR3: CANTGTSVPPDEEQYF. As DNA, the CDR3 is TGTGCCAACACCGGGACTAGCGTCCCTCCGGATGAAGAGCAGTACTTC.

Many counts were recorded for this clonotype. V is TRBV12-3 or TRBV12-4 and J is TRBJ2-7; TRBD2 matches 8 bases. This CDR3 region has 13 residues. The junction had 0 bases not matched to a gene; V was cut back by 4 bases and J by 1 base. The CDR3 sequence: CASSSGGSYEQYF. CDR3 bases: TGTGCCAGCAGTTCGGGGGGGTCCTACGAGCAGTACTTC.

In this sample, this clonotype turned up many times. The chain employs TRBV13 and TRBJ2-7; D is possibly TRBD1 or TRBD2 (5 bases each). The CDR3 runs to 16 residues. V dropped 1 base and J dropped 6 bases, with 19 bases sitting between them. Germline V gene data show CDR1 as PRHDT and CDR2 as FYEKMQ (reference sequence). The CDR3 nucleotides are TGTGCCAGCAGCTTAGCGGTGTCTCTAGTTGGGGGCGAGCAGTACTTC. Translation gives CASSLAVSLVGGEQYF.

The CDR3 here is CSASWGDHGYTF. Written as DNA, the CDR3 is TGCAGTGCTAGTTGGGGAGATCATGGCTACACCTTC. The chain is built from TRBV20-1 and TRBJ1-2; unclear D gene. Trimming removed 3 bases at V and 6 bases at J, with 11 bases between. The CDR3 totals 12 residues. The germline V gene has CDR1 DFQATT and CDR2 SNEGSKA (reference sequence).

This clonotype was seen at least ten times. The chain uses TRBV5-8 and TRBJ2-1; no reliable D call. The CDR3 totals 12 residues. V shed 3 bases and J shed 6 bases, with 7 bases lying between them. Germline V gives CDR1 SGHTS, CDR2 YDEGEE. As DNA, the CDR3 is TGTGCCAGCAGCTGGGATGTCAATGAGCAGTTCTTC. Residues: CASSWDVNEQFF.

The table lists this clonotype with many counts. The CDR3 is CASSLSNIRDYWKNEQFF. The CDR3, as DNA: TGTGCCAGCAGCTTAAGTAATATCCGGGACTACTGGAAAAATGAGCAGTTCTTC. V is TRBV13 and J is TRBJ2-1; TRBD2 agrees at 7 bases. CDR1 PRHDT and CDR2 FYEKMQ come from the germline V gene (reference sequence). This CDR3 has 18 amino acids. The V gene end was trimmed by 2 bases and the J gene end by 7 bases; junction bases not matched to a gene: 17.

This clonotype was seen ten or more times. This chain links TRBV28 with TRBJ2-7; 9 bases align to TRBD1. This CDR3 contains 18 residues. The ends lost 4 bases at V and 1 base at J; junction bases unmatched: 14. The germline gives CDR1 MDHEN, CDR2 SYDVKM. DNA of the CDR3: TGTGCCAGCAGTTCTATACTAAACTTCGGGACAGGGTCCTACGAGCAGTACTTC. Protein sequence: CASSSILNFGTGSYEQYF. Together with reference TRBV28 and TRBJ2-7, the CDR3 gives the full variable domain: DVKVTQSSRYLVKRTGEKVFLECVQDMDHENMFWYRQDPGLGLRLIYFSYDVKMKEKGDIPEGYSVSREKKERFSLILESASTNQTSMYLCASSSILNFGTGSYEQYFGPGTRLTVT.

This clonotype was seen at least ten times. The V call is TRBV27, the J call TRBJ2-1; D not certain. CDR1 and CDR2 (germline): MNHEY, SMNVEV (reference sequence). Deletions cut 6 bases from V and 7 bases from J, with 10 bases between. The CDR3 has 12 residues. CDR3 nucleotides: TGTGCCAGCAGCCTCCGTGGTAATGAGCAGTTCTTC. As protein: CASSLRGNEQFF.

This clonotype was picked up many times. This sequence joins TRBV28 and TRBJ1-6, with TRBD1 matching over 9 bases. Germline CDR1 MDHEN, CDR2 SYDVKM. Trimming took 4 bases from V and 7 from J; bases not matched to a gene: 5. CDR3 size: 15 residues. The CDR3 DNA reads TGTGCCAGCAGTTCGCCGGGACAGGGAAATTCACCCCTCCACTTT. Amino acid sequence: CASSSPGQGNSPLHF.

This clonotype was seen more than once but under ten times. The chain links TRBV7-9 to TRBJ2-7, with 9 positions matching TRBD2. With V trimmed by 1 base and J by 1 base, 8 bases remained unmatched. This CDR3 region has 17 residues. Germline CDR1 reads SEHNR; CDR2 reads FQNEAQ (reference sequence). CDR3 DNA: TGTGCCAGCAGCTTAGGGGGACTAGCAGGTGTTTCCTACGAGCAGTACTTC. Protein: CASSLGGLAGVSYEQYF.

The rearrangement uses TRBV6-2 or TRBV6-3 and TRBJ2-7; D might be TRBD2 (6 bases). The CDR3 runs to 14 residues. Trimming took 5 bases from V and 1 from J, leaving 12 bases between them. The germline CDR1 and CDR2 sequences are MNHEY and SVGEGT. Here the CDR3 reads CASSHEAGSYEQYF. CDR3 DNA: TGTGCCAGCAGTCATGAGGCGGGATCCTACGAGCAGTACTTC.

This rearrangement joins TRBV30 to TRBJ2-7; D perhaps matches TRBD1 (6 bases). V was cut by 5 bases and J by 5 bases, with 13 bases left in between. Germline V gives CDR1 GTSNPN, CDR2 SVGIG (reference sequence). The CDR3 sequence is 12 residues long. The CDR3 nucleotides read TGTGCCTGGCAACAGGGCCCCAACGAGCAGTACTTC. It translates to CAWQQGPNEQYF.

This clonotype has ten or more counts. This chain uses TRBV28 with TRBJ1-1; 8 bases match TRBD1. With V trimmed by 1 base and J by 5 bases, 6 bases remained unmatched. Germline CDR1 is MDHEN and CDR2 is SYDVKM. The CDR3 is 15 amino acids. CDR3 coding DNA: TGTGCCAGCAGTTTATCTGGACAGGGCATAACTGAAGCTTTCTTT. Translated, it gives CASSLSGQGITEAFF.